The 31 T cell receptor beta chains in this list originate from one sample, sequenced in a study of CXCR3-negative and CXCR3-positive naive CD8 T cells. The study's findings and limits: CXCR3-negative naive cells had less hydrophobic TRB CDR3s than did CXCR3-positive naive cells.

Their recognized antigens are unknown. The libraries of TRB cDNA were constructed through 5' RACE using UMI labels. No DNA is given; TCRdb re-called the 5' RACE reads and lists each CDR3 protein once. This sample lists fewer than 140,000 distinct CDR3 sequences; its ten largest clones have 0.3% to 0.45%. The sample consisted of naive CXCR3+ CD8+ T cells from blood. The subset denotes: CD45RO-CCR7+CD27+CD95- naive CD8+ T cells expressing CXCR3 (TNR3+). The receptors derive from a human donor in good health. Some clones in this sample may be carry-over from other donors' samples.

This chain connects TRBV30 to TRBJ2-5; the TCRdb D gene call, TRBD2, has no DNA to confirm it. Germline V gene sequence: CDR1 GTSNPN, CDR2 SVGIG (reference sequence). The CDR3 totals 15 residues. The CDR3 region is CAWSDKRASQETQYF.

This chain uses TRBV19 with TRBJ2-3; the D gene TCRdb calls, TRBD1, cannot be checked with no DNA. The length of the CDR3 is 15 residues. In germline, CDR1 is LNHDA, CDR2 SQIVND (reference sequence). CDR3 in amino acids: CASSIVRGSTDTQYF.

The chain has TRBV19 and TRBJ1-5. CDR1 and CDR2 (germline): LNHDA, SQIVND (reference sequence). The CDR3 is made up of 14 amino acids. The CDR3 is CASATRNSNQPQHF.

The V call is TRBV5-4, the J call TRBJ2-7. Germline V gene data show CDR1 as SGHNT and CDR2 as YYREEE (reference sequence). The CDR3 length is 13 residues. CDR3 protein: CASSLDGAYEQYF.

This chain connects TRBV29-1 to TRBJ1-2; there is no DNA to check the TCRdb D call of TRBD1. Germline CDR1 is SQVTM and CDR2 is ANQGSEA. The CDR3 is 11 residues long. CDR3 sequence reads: CSERTDYGYTF. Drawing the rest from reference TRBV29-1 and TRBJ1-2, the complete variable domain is SAVISQKPSRDICQRGTSLTIQCQVDSQVTMMFWYRQQPGQSLTLIATANQGSEATYESGFVIDKFPISRPNLTFSTLTVSNMSPEDSSIYLCSERTDYGYTFGSGTRLTVV.

CDR3: CAISESAAERGATGELFF. The chain combines TRBV10-3 with TRBJ2-2; TCRdb reports TRBD2, a call that lacks DNA to check it against. The germline CDR1 and CDR2 sequences are ENHRY and SYGVKD. The CDR3 extends over 18 amino acids.

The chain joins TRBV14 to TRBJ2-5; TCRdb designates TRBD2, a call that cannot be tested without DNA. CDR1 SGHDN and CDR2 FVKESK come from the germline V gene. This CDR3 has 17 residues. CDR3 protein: CASSRQVQGWPDETQYF.

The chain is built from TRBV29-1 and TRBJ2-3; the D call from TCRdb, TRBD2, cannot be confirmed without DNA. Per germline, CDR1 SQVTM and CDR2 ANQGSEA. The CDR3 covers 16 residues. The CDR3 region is CSAVTGTPTGADTQYF.

CDR3 amino acids: CATSWTGGSYNEQFF. The chain links TRBV15 to TRBJ2-1; without DNA, the TCRdb call of TRBD1 cannot be checked. From germline, CDR1 is LNHNV and CDR2 YYDKDF (reference sequence). This CDR3 is built from 15 residues.

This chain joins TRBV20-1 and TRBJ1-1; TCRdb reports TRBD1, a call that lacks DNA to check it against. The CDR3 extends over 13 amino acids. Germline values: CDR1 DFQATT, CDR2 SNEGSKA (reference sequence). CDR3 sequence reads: CSASDRLNTEAFF.

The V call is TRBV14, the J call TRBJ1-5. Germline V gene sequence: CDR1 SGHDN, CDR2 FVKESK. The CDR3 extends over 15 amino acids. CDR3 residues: CASSEKDGRNQPQHF.

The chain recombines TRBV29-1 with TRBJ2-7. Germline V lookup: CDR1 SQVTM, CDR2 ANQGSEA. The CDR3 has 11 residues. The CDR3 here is CRAVGPYEQYF.

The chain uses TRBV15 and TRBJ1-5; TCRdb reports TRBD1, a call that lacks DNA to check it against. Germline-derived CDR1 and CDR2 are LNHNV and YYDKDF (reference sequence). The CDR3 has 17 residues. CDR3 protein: CATSGQGARGSNQPQHF. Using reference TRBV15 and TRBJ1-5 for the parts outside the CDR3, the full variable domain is DAMVIQNPRYQVTQFGKPVTLSCSQTLNHNVMYWYQQKSSQAPKLLFHYYDKDFNNEADTPDNFQSRRPNTSFCFLDIRSPGLGDTAMYLCATSGQGARGSNQPQHFGDGTRLSIL.

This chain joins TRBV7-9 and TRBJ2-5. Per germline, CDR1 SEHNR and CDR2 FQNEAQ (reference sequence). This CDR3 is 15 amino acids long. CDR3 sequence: CASSLAQVHQETQYF.

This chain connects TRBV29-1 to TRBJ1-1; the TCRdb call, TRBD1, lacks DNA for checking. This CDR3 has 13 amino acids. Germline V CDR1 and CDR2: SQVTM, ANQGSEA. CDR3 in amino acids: CSASGQGLAEAFF.

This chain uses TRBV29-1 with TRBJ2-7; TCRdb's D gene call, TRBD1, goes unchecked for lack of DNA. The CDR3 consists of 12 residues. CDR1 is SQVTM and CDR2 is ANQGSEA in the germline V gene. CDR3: CSAQDGSYEQYF.

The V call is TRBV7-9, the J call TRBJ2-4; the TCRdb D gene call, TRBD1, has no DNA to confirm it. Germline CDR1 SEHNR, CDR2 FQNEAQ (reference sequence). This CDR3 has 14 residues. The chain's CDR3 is CASSPPDSKNIQYF.

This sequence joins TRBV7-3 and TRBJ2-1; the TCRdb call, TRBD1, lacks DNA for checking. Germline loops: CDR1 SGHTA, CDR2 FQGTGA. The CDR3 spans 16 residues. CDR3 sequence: CASSPEGGGMYNEQFF.

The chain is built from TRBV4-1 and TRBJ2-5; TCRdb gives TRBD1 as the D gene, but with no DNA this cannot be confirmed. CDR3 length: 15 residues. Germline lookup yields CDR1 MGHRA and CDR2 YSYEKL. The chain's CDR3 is CASSQVRGVGETQYF.

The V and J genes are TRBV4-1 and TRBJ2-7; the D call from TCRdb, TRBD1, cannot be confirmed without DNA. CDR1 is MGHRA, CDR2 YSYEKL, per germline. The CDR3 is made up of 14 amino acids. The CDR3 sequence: CASSQRDRAYEQYF.

CDR3 sequence reads: CASSSGHSPGEQFF. This sequence joins TRBV12-3 or TRBV12-4 and TRBJ2-1; TCRdb's assignment of TRBD1 cannot be checked, as there is no DNA. CDR3 length: 14 amino acids.

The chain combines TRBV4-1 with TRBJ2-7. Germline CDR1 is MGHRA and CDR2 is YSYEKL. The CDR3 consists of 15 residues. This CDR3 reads CASSQDDVRNYEQYF.

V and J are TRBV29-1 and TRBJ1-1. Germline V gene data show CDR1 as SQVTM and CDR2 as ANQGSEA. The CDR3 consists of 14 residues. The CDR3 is CSVESKGMDTEAFF.

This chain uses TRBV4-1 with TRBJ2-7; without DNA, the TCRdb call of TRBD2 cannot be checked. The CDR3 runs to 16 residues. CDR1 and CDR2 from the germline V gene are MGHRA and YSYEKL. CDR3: CASSHGQGLVSYEQYF.

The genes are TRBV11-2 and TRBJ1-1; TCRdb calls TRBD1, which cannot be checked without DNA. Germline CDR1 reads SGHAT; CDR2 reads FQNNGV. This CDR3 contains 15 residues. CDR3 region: CASSFPFQGNTEAFF.

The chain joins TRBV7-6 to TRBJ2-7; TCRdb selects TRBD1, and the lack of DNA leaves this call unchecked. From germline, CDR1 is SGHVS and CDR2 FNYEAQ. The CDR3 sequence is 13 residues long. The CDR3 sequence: CASSFDRGPEQYF.

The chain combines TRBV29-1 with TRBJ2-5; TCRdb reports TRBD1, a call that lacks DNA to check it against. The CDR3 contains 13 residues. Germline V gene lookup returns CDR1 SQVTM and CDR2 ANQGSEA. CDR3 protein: CSGEQGYQETQYF.

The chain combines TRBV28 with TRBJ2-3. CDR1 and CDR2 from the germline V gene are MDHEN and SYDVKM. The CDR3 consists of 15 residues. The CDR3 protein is CASSLRDSSTDTQYF.

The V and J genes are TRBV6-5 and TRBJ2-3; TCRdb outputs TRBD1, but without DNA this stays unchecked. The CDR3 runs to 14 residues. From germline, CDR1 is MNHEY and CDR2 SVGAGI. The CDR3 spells CASSYGGSTDTQYF.

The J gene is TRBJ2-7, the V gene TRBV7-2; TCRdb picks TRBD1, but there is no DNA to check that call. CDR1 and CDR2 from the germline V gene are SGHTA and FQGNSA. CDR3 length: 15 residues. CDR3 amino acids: CASSLATGAPYEQYF.

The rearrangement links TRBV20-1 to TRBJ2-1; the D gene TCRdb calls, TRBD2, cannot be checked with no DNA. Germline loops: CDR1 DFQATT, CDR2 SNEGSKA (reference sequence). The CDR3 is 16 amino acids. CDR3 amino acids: CSARGWGLAEYNEQFF.